This TCR beta chain was documented in a study of T cells in Graves' hyperthyroidism and ophthalmopathy. Study background: Peripheral blood collection took place at initial diagnosis, before any treatment.

RNA transcripts were the template for amplifying TCR beta CDR3 regions. The TCR CDR3 was amplified in a first-round RT-PCR using the HTBI primer set. TCRdb reanalysed the multiplex PCR reads using MiXCR and keeps one entry per CDR3 protein. The sample carries some 180,000 distinct CDR3 sequences, less than 20% recorded once. This clonotype has just one count. This CDR3 spans 17 amino acids. Germline lookup yields CDR1 MNHEY and CDR2 SMNVEV (reference sequence). Trimming took 1 base from V and 2 from J, leaving 18 bases between them. The chain uses TRBV27 and TRBJ2-7; tentatively, D is TRBD1 (5 bases). This receptor was identified in a woman aged 45-59 years with Graves' hyperthyroidism. The sample consisted of blood. CDR3 in amino acids: CASSLLQPYRSTYEQYF. Here the CDR3 DNA reads TGTGCCAGCAGTTTATTACAACCTTACAGGTCGACCTACGAGCAGTACTTC.